The subject of this entry is one T cell receptor (beta chain). With 7 bases clipped from V and 8 bases from J, the junction kept 14 bases outside the gene matches. Germline V gene sequence: CDR1 MDHEN, CDR2 SYDVKM. The CDR3 length is 15 residues. The sample is drawn from a study of blood T cell repertoires in COVID-19. TCRdb keeps only in-frame clones here, not all; method: immunoSEQ multiplex PCR. This table holds fewer than 200,000 clones, less than 90% found once. The J gene is TRBJ1-5, the V gene TRBV28; TRBD1 matches at 7 bases. The clonotype originates from a woman aged 45-65 years who had recovered from COVID-19. Sequencing input: PBMCs or T cells enriched from blood (not recorded which). The CDR3 reads CASTTSDRAWEPQHF. The CDR3 nucleotides read TGTGCCAGCACCACGAGCGACAGGGCCTGGGAGCCCCAGCATTTT.